The entry that follows covers one T cell receptor (beta chain) sequence. The antigen remains unidentified. Single viable CD3+CD4+CD8-CD45RO+ cells were sorted as the memory CD4+ T cells. Per the original methods: Out-of-frame sequences were removed, leaving around 2,000,000 distinct TCRbeta sequences. Clones were sequenced by immunoSEQ multiplex PCR, and TCRdb holds only the in-frame ones, with some missing. V and J calls and clone size are copied from that table; D and trimming were computed from the DNA. This table has some 66,000 clones, 70% to 80% appearing once. This specimen belongs to a study of memory CD4+ T cells and cytomegalovirus serostatus. Study at large: Of the healthy Belgian adults, 9 were CMV seropositive and 20 to 30 seronegative.

Study results and caveats: Suggested: most of the CMV-linked TCR signature lies in CD4+ memory cells. About 40% of the roughly 160 known CMV-associated TCRbeta sequences appeared in CD4+ memory.

This clonotype was obtained from an adult in good health and CMV-seropositive. The sequenced sample consisted of memory CD4+ T cells from blood.

The CDR3: CASSAGLAENTGELFF. CDR3 bases: TGTGCCAGCAGCGCGGGACTAGCGGAAAACACCGGGGAGCTGTTTTTT. The chain joins TRBV5-4 to TRBJ2-2, with 11 nucleotides matching TRBD2. Germline CDR1 and CDR2: SGHNT and YYREEE (reference sequence). The CDR3 is made up of 16 amino acids. Losses at the gene ends were 4 bases for V and 2 bases for J; bases not matched to a gene: 4. Complete variable domain (other parts from reference TRBV5-4 and TRBJ2-2): ETGVTQSPTHLIKTRGQQVTLRCSSQSGHNTVSWYQQALGQGPQFIFQYYREEENGRGNFPPRFSGLQFPNYSSELNVNALELDDSALYLCASSAGLAENTGELFFGEGSRLTVL.